The present entry profiles one TCR beta chain with its context. Germline CDR1 and CDR2: SGHTA and FQGNSA. Deletions cut 1 base from V and 5 bases from J, with 9 bases between. The CDR3 runs to 14 residues. These data originate in a study of blood T cell repertoires in COVID-19. Study at large: Researchers got acute and convalescent COVID-19 samples from the United States, Italy and Spain.

In the authors' workflow: By means of reference gene primer amplification, nucleated cell counts were estimated. Generated by immunoSEQ multiplex PCR, the TCRdb table keeps only in-frame clones and is missing some. That table furnishes V, J and clone size, whereas the DNA furnished D and trimming. The table shows some 250,000 clones, with over 80% occurring only once. This receptor was obtained from a man aged 25-45 years who had recovered from COVID-19. Sequencing was carried out using peripheral blood. The V call is TRBV7-2, the J call TRBJ2-1, with a tentative D call TRBD2 (6 bases). The CDR3 DNA is TGTGCCAGCAGCTTAGGCTCGGGAGACAATGAGCAGTTCTTC. Encoded protein: CASSLGSGDNEQFF.